Listed below are T cell receptor beta chains from one sample, sequenced in a study of cytomegalovirus exposure and HLA in healthy donors. Some clones are missing from TCRdb's copy, which holds only in-frame ones; the method was immunoSEQ multiplex PCR. The sample lists 85,000 to 90,000 clones, approximately 70% occurring once. Material: PBMCs. Every receptor here comes from a man aged 25-40 years in good health and CMV-seronegative. The CDR3 runs from the conserved cysteine through the conserved F or W. A D gene is named only where the DNA matches it firmly. Clone size is given for some rows only: seen once, a few or many times, or a class if the clone is expanded.

v_gene: TRBV5-1
abundance: -
j_gene: TRBJ2-5
d_gene: -
CDR3nt: TGCGCCAGCAGGGGTGGGAGAGAAGAGACCCAGTACTTC
CDR3aa: CASRGGREETQYF

v_gene: TRBV27
abundance: few
j_gene: TRBJ1-3
d_gene: -
CDR3nt: TGTGCCAGCAGTTTAACAGGGTCGGGTGGAAACACCATATATTTT
CDR3aa: CASSLTGSGGNTIYF

v_gene: TRBV30
abundance: -
j_gene: TRBJ2-5
d_gene: -
CDR3nt: TGTGCCTGCCCCTCTCGGACGGGACAAGAGACCCAGTACTTC
CDR3aa: CACPSRTGQETQYF

v_gene: TRBV12-5
abundance: -
j_gene: TRBJ1-1
d_gene: -
CDR3nt: TGTGCTAGTGGTACCCACCAACCACTATACACTGAAGCTTTCTTT
CDR3aa: CASGTHQPLYTEAFF

v_gene: TRBV18
abundance: once
j_gene: TRBJ2-7
d_gene: -
CDR3nt: TGTGCCAGCTCACCACGACAGTCCTACGAGCAGTACTTC
CDR3aa: CASSPRQSYEQYF

v_gene: TRBV5-5
abundance: -
j_gene: TRBJ1-6
d_gene: TRBD1
CDR3nt: TGTGCCAGCAGAAGGACAGGGGGAGACTCACCCCTCCACTTT
CDR3aa: CASRRTGGDSPLHF

v_gene: TRBV7-3
abundance: -
j_gene: TRBJ2-1
d_gene: -
CDR3nt: TGTGCCAGCAGCCCACTGGGGAGCTCCTACAATGAGCAGTTCTTC
CDR3aa: CASSPLGSSYNEQFF

v_gene: TRBV5-6
abundance: many
j_gene: TRBJ1-2
d_gene: -
CDR3nt: TGTGCCAGCAGCTTCCAGGCGTATGGCTACACCTTC
CDR3aa: CASSFQAYGYTF

v_gene: TRBV19
abundance: few
j_gene: TRBJ1-1
d_gene: -
CDR3nt: TGTGCCAGTAGTACGGAAGACAGCTATGAAGCTTTCTTT
CDR3aa: CASSTEDSYEAFF

v_gene: TRBV10-3
abundance: -
j_gene: TRBJ1-4
d_gene: -
CDR3nt: TGTGCCACCGGGAGACAGAGTCCTTCTGAAAAACTGTTTTTT
CDR3aa: CATGRQSPSEKLFF

v_gene: TRBV11-2
abundance: -
j_gene: TRBJ2-1
d_gene: -
CDR3nt: TGTGCCAGCAGCTTAGAAGCAGGGGCGAATGAGCAGTTCTTC
CDR3aa: CASSLEAGANEQFF

v_gene: TRBV5-1
abundance: -
j_gene: TRBJ2-7
d_gene: -
CDR3nt: TGCGCCAGCAGAGGGATTAGGGGCCCCCCTTACGAGCAGTACTTC
CDR3aa: CASRGIRGPPYEQYF

v_gene: TRBV5-6
abundance: -
j_gene: TRBJ2-3
d_gene: TRBD2
CDR3nt: TGTGCCAGCAGCCCCGGGACTAGCGGACGCACAGATACGCAGTATTTT
CDR3aa: CASSPGTSGRTDTQYF